This T cell receptor beta chain was identified in a study of blood T cell repertoires in COVID-19. CDR3 size: 15 residues. V gave up 4 bases and J gave up 1 base; unmatched junction bases: 6. Per germline, CDR1 KGHSY and CDR2 FQNENV. Profiling relied on immunoSEQ multiplex PCR, and the TCRdb table lists in-frame clones only, not all of them. The table shows approximately 75,000 clones, with about 86% occurring only once. The rearrangement links TRBV16 to TRBJ2-5, with TRBD1 matching over 7 bases. The source of this sequence is a man at least 80 years old with COVID-19, enrolled during active disease. Sequencing was carried out using peripheral blood. The CDR3 region is CASSLGQAFQETQYF. Written as DNA, the CDR3 is TGTGCCAGCAGCCTCGGACAGGCCTTCCAAGAGACCCAGTACTTC.